These 8 T cell receptor beta chains originate from one sample sequenced in a study of spatial heterogeneity in lung cancer (dated by TCRdb to 2018 to 2020). Interpreted using the paper, the time point label stands for: sample taken at primary tumor resection. Libraries were constructed by 5' RACE. The sequencing machine was a NextSeq 500. TCRdb ran its own pipeline on the public reads, namely fastp trimming at Q25 and MiXCR clone calling, and kept in-frame beta chains. Duplicate CDR3 protein sequences are folded into a single record with the most common DNA and genes. The sample table shows over 45,000 distinct CDR3 sequences, and around 5.2% are seen once. In total, the top ten clones hold roughly 11% of the sample. The material sequenced was PBMCs, taken at surgery. These receptors were taken from a male donor with early-stage non-small cell lung cancer.

There are many counts of this clonotype. The chain recombines TRBV7-2 with TRBJ2-7; 11 bases agree with TRBD2. The germline CDR1 and CDR2 sequences are SGHTA and FQGNSA. This CDR3 has 15 amino acids. The V and J ends lost 2 bases and 9 bases, in that order; junction bases with no gene match: 9. The CDR3 here is CASSLTSGSTRVQYF. The DNA for the CDR3 is TGTGCCAGCAGCTTAACTAGCGGGAGTACCCGGGTGCAGTACTTC.

This clonotype was seen at least ten times. The genes are TRBV19 and TRBJ2-7; D may be TRBD1 or TRBD2 (5 bases each). Germline lookup yields CDR1 LNHDA and CDR2 SQIVND (reference sequence). This CDR3 region has 11 residues. The germline V and J ends were trimmed by 5 bases and 7 bases, with 9 bases remaining between them. In DNA form, the CDR3 reads TGTGCCAGTAGTTCGGGACGAGAGCAGTACTTC. The encoded protein is CASSSGREQYF.

This clonotype was counted at least ten times. The genes are TRBV6-2 or TRBV6-3 and TRBJ2-5; a weak D match, TRBD1 (5 bases). Deletions cut 2 bases from V and 0 bases from J, with 13 bases between. Per the germline V gene, CDR1 is MNHEY and CDR2 is SVGEGT. The CDR3 is 16 amino acids. As DNA, the CDR3 is TGTGCCAGCAGTTACGCTGGCAGGGTCGACCAAGAGACCCAGTACTTC. Protein: CASSYAGRVDQETQYF.

This clonotype showed up just a few times. The chain employs TRBV7-6 and TRBJ2-5; unclear D gene. With 5 bases removed from V and 5 bases from J, the gap between germline ends came to 12 bases. The V gene's germline CDR1 is SGHVS and CDR2 FNYEAQ. The CDR3 spans 13 residues. CDR3 DNA: TGTGCCAGCAGCGTCACTAATTGGGAGACCCAGTACTTC. Protein: CASSVTNWETQYF. Variable domain in full (rest from reference TRBV7-6 and TRBJ2-5): GAGVSQSPRYKVTKRGQDVALRCDPISGHVSLYWYRQALGQGPEFLTYFNYEAQQDKSGLPNDRFSAERPEGSISTLTIQRTEQRDSAMYRCASSVTNWETQYFGPGTRLLVL.

This clonotype turned up a few times. The gene calls are TRBV11-2 and TRBJ2-5; a weak D match, TRBD2 (6 bases). Germline CDR1 is SGHAT and CDR2 is FQNNGV. The CDR3 runs to 13 residues. V was pared by 8 bases and J by 6 bases, with 16 bases between. The CDR3 DNA reads as TGTGCCAGCTCCCATAGCGGCCTTAAGACCCAGTACTTC. Protein sequence: CASSHSGLKTQYF.

This clonotype was counted many times. The chain recombines TRBV11-1 with TRBJ2-5, with 11 bases identical to TRBD2. The V gene end was trimmed by 5 bases and the J gene end by 3 bases; junction bases not matched to a gene: 5. CDR3 length: 15 residues. The germline V gene encodes CDR1 SGHAT and CDR2 FQDESV (reference sequence). DNA of the CDR3: TGTGCCAGCAGCCCCCAGGGACTAGCGGAAGAGACCCAGTACTTC. This translates into CASSPQGLAEETQYF.

There are many counts of this clonotype. The chain has TRBV9 and TRBJ2-1; TRBD2 agrees at 9 bases. Trimming removed 0 bases from V and 6 bases from J; junction bases left unmatched: 7. The germline V gene has CDR1 SGDLS and CDR2 YYNGEE. The CDR3 is 16 residues long. This CDR3 reads CASSVVGSGRANEQFF. Here the CDR3 DNA reads TGTGCCAGCAGCGTAGTGGGTAGCGGGAGAGCCAATGAGCAGTTCTTC.

There are many counts of this clonotype. The chain joins TRBV7-2 to TRBJ2-3; D is perhaps TRBD1 or TRBD2 (5 bases each). Germline V lookup: CDR1 SGHTA, CDR2 FQGNSA. Trimming shortened V by 4 bases and J by 4 bases, and 18 bases separated the two germline ends. There are 16 residues in the CDR3. The CDR3 region has the DNA TGTGCCAGCAGCTACGGGACCCAGAGGCTCGCAGATACGCAGTATTTT. This gives the protein CASSYGTQRLADTQYF.